The 8 T cell receptor beta chains below come from one sample, sequenced in a study of graft-versus-host responses after intestinal transplantation (dated by TCRdb to about 2021). Taken with the paper, the label for time point translates to: cells obtained before transplantation from donor or recipient. The receptor library was made with the immunoSEQ multiplex PCR assay. TCRdb carries this immuneACCESS record with in-frame sequences only. Its versions omit some clonotypes, under half of them owing to an unresolved V gene in the studies checked, with the rest unexplained. This sample holds about 100,000 clones; about 90% were observed only once. The top ten clones comprise around 0.98% of the sample. These receptors' targets are unknown. The sample was unstimulated CD4+ T cells sorted from spleen or lymph node cells, taken before transplant. Receptors originate from a human donor who was the organ donor for an intestinal transplant.

This rearrangement joins TRBV4-1 to TRBJ1-5; 10 bases map to TRBD1. Germline lookup yields CDR1 MGHRA and CDR2 YSYEKL. V was clipped by 1 base and J by 4 bases; unmatched bases: 10. CDR3 size: 18 residues. The CDR3 sequence is CASSQGPGTGVINQPQHF. Written as DNA, the CDR3 is TGCGCCAGCAGCCAAGGGCCCGGGACAGGGGTGATAAATCAGCCCCAGCATTTT.

DNA for the CDR3: TGTGCCAGCAGCCCCTTGAGGCAAGAGACCCAGTACTTC. Amino acid sequence: CASSPLRQETQYF. This sequence joins TRBV28 and TRBJ2-5; D not resolved. With 6 bases removed from V and 2 bases from J, the gap between germline ends came to 10 bases. CDR1 is MDHEN and CDR2 is SYDVKM in the germline V gene. This CDR3 comprises 13 residues.

The rearrangement joins TRBV7-2 to TRBJ1-5; D may be TRBD1 (5 bases). The germline V gene encodes CDR1 SGHTA and CDR2 FQGNSA. This CDR3 is built from 16 residues. Between the trimmed V and J ends, which lost 4 bases and 0 bases, there was a span of 13 bases. The CDR3 nucleotides read TGTGCCAGCAGCTCCAATGGGGGTTATAGCAATCAGCCCCAGCATTTT. Amino acids: CASSSNGGYSNQPQHF.

This rearrangement joins TRBV5-6 to TRBJ1-2, with D unresolved. The germline CDR1 and CDR2 sequences are SGHDT and YYEEEE. Trimming cost V 7 bases and J 7 bases, with 17 bases left between them. CDR3 length: 13 amino acids. The CDR3 spells CASSWEGSRGYTF. Written as DNA, the CDR3 is TGTGCCAGCTCCTGGGAGGGAAGTCGTGGCTACACCTTC.

V and J are TRBV10-3 and TRBJ2-5; a possible D gene is TRBD1 (5 bases). Trimming took off 5 bases at V and 1 base at J, with 11 bases between the two ends. CDR3 length equals 14 residues. CDR1 and CDR2 from the germline V gene are ENHRY and SYGVKD. CDR3 coding DNA: TGTGCCATCAGTTCCACAGGAACCCAAGAGACCCAGTACTTC. Its translation is CAISSTGTQETQYF.

In DNA, the CDR3 is TGTGCCAGCAGTGACGGCGGCTCCTACGAGCAGTACTTC. This codes for CASSDGGSYEQYF. The chain has TRBV6-1 and TRBJ2-7, with D unresolved. V was shortened by 3 bases and J by 0 bases, with 6 bases between the two germline ends. There are 13 residues in the CDR3. The germline CDR1 and CDR2 sequences are MNHNS and SASEGT.

The chain joins TRBV11-3 to TRBJ1-1; D is possibly TRBD1 (6 bases). CDR3 size: 12 residues. Germline values: CDR1 SGHNT, CDR2 YENEEA. The ends were cut back, 4 bases at V and 9 bases at J, with 12 bases in the middle. The CDR3 here is CASSSGAQQAFF. In DNA form, the CDR3 reads TGTGCCAGCAGCTCGGGGGCTCAGCAAGCTTTCTTT.

The rearrangement uses TRBV6-1 and TRBJ1-3, with TRBD1 as a possible D gene (5 bases). V shed 3 bases and J shed 10 bases, with 13 bases lying between them. CDR1 MNHNS and CDR2 SASEGT come from the germline V gene. This CDR3 has 13 residues. CDR3 DNA: TGTGCCAGCAGTGAGGGGGGACGGGGGACCATATATTTT. Translating gives CASSEGGRGTIYF.